The entry below describes one T cell receptor beta chain. Its antigen is not known. Deletions cut 1 base from V and 8 bases from J, with 9 bases between. The germline V gene has CDR1 ENHRY and CDR2 SYGVKD. This CDR3 contains 13 residues. These data are taken from a study of T cell repertoires in cytomegalovirus infection. On the study more broadly: Public TCR beta signatures indicated both CMV infection and matching HLA type.

Study-level findings and limits: The ex vivo response showed dominance by HLA-C-restricted CMV-specific TCR beta clonotypes.

TCRdb ran MiXCR on the reads and lists one entry per CDR3 protein. The table records 900,000 to 950,000 distinct CDR3 sequences, less than 35% of them present only once. The rearrangement uses TRBV10-3 and TRBJ1-5; D call uncertain. The sequencing used cultured CD8+ T cells from PBMCs, collected from culture after CMV antigen stimulation. The receptor was isolated from a human donor in good health (CMV status not recorded). Some clones in this sample may be carry-over from other donors' samples. This CDR3 reads CAISELDHEPQHF. The CDR3 nucleotides read TGTGCCATCAGTGAGTTAGACCATGAGCCCCAGCATTTT.